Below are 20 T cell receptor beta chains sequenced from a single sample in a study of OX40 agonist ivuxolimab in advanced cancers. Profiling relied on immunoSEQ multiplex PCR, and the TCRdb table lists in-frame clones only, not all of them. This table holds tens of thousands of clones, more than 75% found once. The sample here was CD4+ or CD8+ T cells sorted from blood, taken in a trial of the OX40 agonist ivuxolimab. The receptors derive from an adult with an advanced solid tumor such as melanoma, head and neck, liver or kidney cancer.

The CDR3 coding sequence is TGTGCCAGCAGCAAAGAAGAAAGGGAAAGGGATAATTCACCCCTCCACTTT. It yields the protein CASSKEERERDNSPLHF. The chain is built from TRBV21-1 and TRBJ1-6. TRBV21-1 is marked as a pseudogene. This CDR3 has 17 amino acids.

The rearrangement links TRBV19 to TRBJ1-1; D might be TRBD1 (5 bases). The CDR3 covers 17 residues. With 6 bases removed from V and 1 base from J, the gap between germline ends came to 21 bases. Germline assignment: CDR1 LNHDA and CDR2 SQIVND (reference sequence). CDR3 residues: CASRIYLIGGPNTEAFF. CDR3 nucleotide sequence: TGTGCCAGTAGAATATACTTAATCGGGGGACCGAACACTGAAGCTTTCTTT.

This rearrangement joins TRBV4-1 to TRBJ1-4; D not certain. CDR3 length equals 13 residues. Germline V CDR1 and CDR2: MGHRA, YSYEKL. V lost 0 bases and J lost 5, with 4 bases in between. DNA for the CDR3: TGCGCCAGCAGCCAAGATCCAAATGAAAAACTGTTTTTT. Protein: CASSQDPNEKLFF.

Written as DNA, the CDR3 is TGTGCCAGCAGCTTAGATCCCAGGGGAGGGGGCCAAGAGACCCAGTACTTC. It codes for CASSLDPRGGGQETQYF. The V call is TRBV11-2, the J call TRBJ2-5, with D perhaps TRBD2 (7 bases). Per the germline V gene, CDR1 is SGHAT and CDR2 is FQNNGV. V lost 0 bases and J lost 1, with 15 bases in between. This CDR3 comprises 17 residues.

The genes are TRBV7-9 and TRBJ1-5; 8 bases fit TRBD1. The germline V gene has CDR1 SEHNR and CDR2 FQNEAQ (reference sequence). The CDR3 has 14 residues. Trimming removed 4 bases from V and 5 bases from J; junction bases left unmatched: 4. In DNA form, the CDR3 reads TGTGCCAGCAGCTCGACAGGGGAGGATCAGCCCCAGCATTTT. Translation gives CASSSTGEDQPQHF. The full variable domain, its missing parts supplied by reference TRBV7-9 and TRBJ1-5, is DTGVSQNPRHKITKRGQNVTFRCDPISEHNRLYWYRQTLGQGPEFLTYFQNEAQLEKSRLLSDRFSAERPKGSFSTLEIQRTEQGDSAMYLCASSSTGEDQPQHFGDGTRLSIL.

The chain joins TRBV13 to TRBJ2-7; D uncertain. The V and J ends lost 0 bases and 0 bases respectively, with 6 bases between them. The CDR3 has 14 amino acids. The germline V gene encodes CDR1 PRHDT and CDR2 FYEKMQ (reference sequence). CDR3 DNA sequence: TGTGCCAGCAGCTTAGGCGGGTTCTCCTACGAGCAGTACTTC. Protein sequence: CASSLGGFSYEQYF.

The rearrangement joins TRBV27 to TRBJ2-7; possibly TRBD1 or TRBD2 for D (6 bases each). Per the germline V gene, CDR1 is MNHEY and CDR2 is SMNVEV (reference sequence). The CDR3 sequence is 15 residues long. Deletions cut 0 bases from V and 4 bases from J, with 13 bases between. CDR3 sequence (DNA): TGTGCCAGCAGTTTATCTCCGGGGGCCGTATACGAGCAGTACTTC. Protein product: CASSLSPGAVYEQYF.

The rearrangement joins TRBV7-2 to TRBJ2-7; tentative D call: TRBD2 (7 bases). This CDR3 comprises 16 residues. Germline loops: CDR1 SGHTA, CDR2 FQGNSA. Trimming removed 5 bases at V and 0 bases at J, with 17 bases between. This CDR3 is CASSHPGAGDSYEQYF. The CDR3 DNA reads TGTGCCAGCAGCCACCCGGGGGCGGGGGACTCCTACGAGCAGTACTTC.

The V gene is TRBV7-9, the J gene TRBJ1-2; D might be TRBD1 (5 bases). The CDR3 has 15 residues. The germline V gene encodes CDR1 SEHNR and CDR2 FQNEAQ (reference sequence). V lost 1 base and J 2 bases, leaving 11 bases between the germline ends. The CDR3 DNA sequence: TGTGCCAGCAGCTTAGTTCAGGGCGGCAACTATGGCTACACCTTC. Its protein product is CASSLVQGGNYGYTF.

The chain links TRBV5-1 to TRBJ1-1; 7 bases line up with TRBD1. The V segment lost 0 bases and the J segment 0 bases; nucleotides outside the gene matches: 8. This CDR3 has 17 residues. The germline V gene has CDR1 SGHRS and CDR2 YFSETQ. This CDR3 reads CASSLAGRGAMNTEAFF. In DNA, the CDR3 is TGCGCCAGCAGCTTGGCCGGCAGGGGGGCAATGAACACTGAAGCTTTCTTT.

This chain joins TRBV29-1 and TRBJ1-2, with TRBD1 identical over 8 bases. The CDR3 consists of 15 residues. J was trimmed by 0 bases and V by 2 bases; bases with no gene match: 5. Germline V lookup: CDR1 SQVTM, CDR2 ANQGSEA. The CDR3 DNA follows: TGCAGCGTTGAACCGGGACAGGAGCCTAACTATGGCTACACCTTC. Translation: CSVEPGQEPNYGYTF.

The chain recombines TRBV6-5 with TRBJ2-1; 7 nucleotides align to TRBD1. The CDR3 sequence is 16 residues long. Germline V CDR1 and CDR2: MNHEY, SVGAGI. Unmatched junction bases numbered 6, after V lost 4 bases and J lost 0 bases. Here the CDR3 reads CASSFTGESSYNEQFF. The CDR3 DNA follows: TGTGCCAGCAGTTTCACAGGGGAAAGCTCCTACAATGAGCAGTTCTTC.

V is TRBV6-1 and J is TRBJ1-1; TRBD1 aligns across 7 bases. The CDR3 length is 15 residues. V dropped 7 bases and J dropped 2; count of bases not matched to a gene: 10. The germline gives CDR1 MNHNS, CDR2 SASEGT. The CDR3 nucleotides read TGTGCCAGCACTGGGGCAGGGGGGCTAAACACTGAAGCTTTCTTT. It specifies CASTGAGGLNTEAFF.

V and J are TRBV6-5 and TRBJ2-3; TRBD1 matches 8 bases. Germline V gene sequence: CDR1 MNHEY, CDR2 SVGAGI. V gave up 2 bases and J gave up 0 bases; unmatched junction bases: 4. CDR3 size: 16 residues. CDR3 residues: CASSYVRQGSTDTQYF. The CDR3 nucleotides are TGTGCCAGCAGTTACGTCCGACAGGGGAGCACAGATACGCAGTATTTT.

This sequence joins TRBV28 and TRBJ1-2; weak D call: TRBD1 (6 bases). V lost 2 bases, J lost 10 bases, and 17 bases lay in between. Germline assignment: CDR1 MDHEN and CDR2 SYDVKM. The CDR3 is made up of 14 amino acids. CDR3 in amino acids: CASSLDRGGAHYTF. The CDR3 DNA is TGTGCCAGCAGTTTAGATCGTGGGGGGGCTCACTACACCTTC.

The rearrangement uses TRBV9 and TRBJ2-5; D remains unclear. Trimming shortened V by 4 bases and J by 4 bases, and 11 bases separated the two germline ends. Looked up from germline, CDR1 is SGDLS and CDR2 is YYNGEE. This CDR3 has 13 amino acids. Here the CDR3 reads CASSPRIGETQYF. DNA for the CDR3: TGTGCCAGCAGCCCGCGCATTGGAGAGACCCAGTACTTC.

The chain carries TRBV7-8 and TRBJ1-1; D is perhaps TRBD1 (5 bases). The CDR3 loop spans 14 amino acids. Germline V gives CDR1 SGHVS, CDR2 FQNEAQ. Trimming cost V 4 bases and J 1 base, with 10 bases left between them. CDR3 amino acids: CASSSGPPNTEAFF. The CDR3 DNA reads TGTGCCAGCAGCTCGGGACCGCCGAACACTGAAGCTTTCTTT. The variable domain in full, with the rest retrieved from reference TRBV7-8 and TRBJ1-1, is GAGVSQSPRYKVAKRGQDVALRCDPISGHVSLFWYQQALGQGPEFLTYFQNEAQLDKSGLPSDRFFAERPEGSVSTLKIQRTQQEDSAVYLCASSSGPPNTEAFFGQGTRLTVV.

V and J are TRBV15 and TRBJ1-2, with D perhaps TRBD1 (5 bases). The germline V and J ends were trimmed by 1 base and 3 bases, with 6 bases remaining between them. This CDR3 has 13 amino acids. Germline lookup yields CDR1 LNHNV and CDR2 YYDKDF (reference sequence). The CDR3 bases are TGTGCCACCAGCAGAGGGGGGGACTATGGCTACACCTTC. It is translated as CATSRGGDYGYTF. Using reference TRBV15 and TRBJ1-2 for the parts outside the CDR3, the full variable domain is DAMVIQNPRYQVTQFGKPVTLSCSQTLNHNVMYWYQQKSSQAPKLLFHYYDKDFNNEADTPDNFQSRRPNTSFCFLDIRSPGLGDTAMYLCATSRGGDYGYTFGSGTRLTVV.

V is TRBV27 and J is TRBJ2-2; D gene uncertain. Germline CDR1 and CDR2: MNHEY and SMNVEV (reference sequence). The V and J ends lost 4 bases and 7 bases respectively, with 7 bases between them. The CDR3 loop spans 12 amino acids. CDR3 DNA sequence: TGTGCCAGCAGTTATAGGAGCGGGGAGCTGTTTTTT. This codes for CASSYRSGELFF.

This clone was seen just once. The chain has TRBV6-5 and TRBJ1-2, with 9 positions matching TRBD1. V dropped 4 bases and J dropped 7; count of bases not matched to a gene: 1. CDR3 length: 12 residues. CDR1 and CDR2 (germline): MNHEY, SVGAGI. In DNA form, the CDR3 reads TGTGCCAGCAGTTGGACAGGGGTTGGCTACACCTTC. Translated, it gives CASSWTGVGYTF.